What follows is one T cell receptor beta chain and its context. The antigen remains unidentified. The data were obtained in a study of cytomegalovirus exposure and HLA in healthy donors. Study-level findings and limits: Earlier analysis yielded a pattern in which most TCR beta V segments were productive about 90% or about 30% of the time. Per published reports, the classifier diagnosed cytomegalovirus status with high specificity and sensitivity. It is likely that the observed cluster of highly shared sequence variants was a sequencing artifact.

The V gene end was trimmed by 3 bases and the J gene end by 1 base; junction bases not matched to a gene: 6. This CDR3 region has 16 residues. CDR1 and CDR2 from the germline V gene are LGHNA and YSLEER. With 60 Vbeta and 13 Jbeta primers, the PCR was carried out. Sequenced by immunoSEQ multiplex PCR; TCRdb stores in-frame clones only, minus some. The sample contains some 190,000 clones, over 75% of which appear only once. This chain uses TRBV4-3 with TRBJ2-1, with TRBD1 matching over 7 bases. What was sequenced was PBMCs. The clonotype was recovered from a man between 18 and 29 years old in good health and CMV-seronegative. Here the CDR3 reads CASSHQTGTSYNEQFF. Written as DNA, the CDR3 is TGCGCCAGCAGCCACCAGACAGGGACATCCTACAATGAGCAGTTCTTC.